Below are 21 T cell receptor beta chains sequenced from a single sample in a study of blood T cell dynamics during melanoma immunotherapy. The time point was: pre-treatment baseline. Profiling relied on immunoSEQ multiplex PCR, and the TCRdb table lists in-frame clones only, not all of them. The sample holds about 10,000 clones, just under 85% seen once. The sequenced sample was blood, obtained from a patient treated with checkpoint blockade. All receptors come from a human donor with melanoma.

This chain links TRBV19 with TRBJ2-2; tentatively, D is TRBD1 or TRBD2 (6 bases each). CDR3 length: 15 residues. Germline loops: CDR1 LNHDA, CDR2 SQIVND (reference sequence). With 4 bases removed from V and 0 bases from J, the gap between germline ends came to 9 bases. CDR3 DNA sequence: TGTGCCAGTAGTAAGGGGGGATCGAACACCGGGGAGCTGTTTTTT. Its protein product is CASSKGGSNTGELFF. Supplemented by reference TRBV19 and TRBJ2-2, the full variable domain reads DGGITQSPKYLFRKEGQNVTLSCEQNLNHDAMYWYRQDPGQGLRLIYYSQIVNDFQKGDIAEGYSVSREKKESFPLTVTSAQKNPTAFYLCASSKGGSNTGELFFGEGSRLTVL.

The V and J genes are TRBV6-5 and TRBJ2-3; tentative D call: TRBD1 (5 bases). Germline loops: CDR1 MNHEY, CDR2 SVGAGI. V was clipped by 0 bases and J by 3 bases, with 13 bases between them. The CDR3 loop spans 16 amino acids. The CDR3 coding sequence is TGTGCCAGCAGTTACTCTACGAAGGGGTGGACAGATACGCAGTATTTT. Translating gives CASSYSTKGWTDTQYF.

This chain joins TRBV7-2 and TRBJ1-6; no clear D gene. V was clipped by 4 bases and J by 3 bases, with 16 bases between them. Germline lookup yields CDR1 SGHTA and CDR2 FQGNSA. The CDR3 extends over 17 amino acids. Here the CDR3 reads CASSSMGRLSYNSPLHF. The CDR3 DNA follows: TGTGCCAGCAGCTCTATGGGGAGGTTGAGCTATAATTCACCCCTCCACTTT.

The J gene is TRBJ2-5, the V gene TRBV19; TRBD2 matches at 7 bases. Trimming took 2 bases from V and 5 from J; bases not matched to a gene: 8. CDR3 length: 15 residues. Germline-derived CDR1 and CDR2 are LNHDA and SQIVND (reference sequence). The CDR3 bases are TGTGCCAGTAGTATACGGGGAGGGCGAGGGGAGACCCAGTACTTC. Its protein product is CASSIRGGRGETQYF. Looking up the rest from reference TRBV19 and TRBJ2-5 gives the full variable domain: DGGITQSPKYLFRKEGQNVTLSCEQNLNHDAMYWYRQDPGQGLRLIYYSQIVNDFQKGDIAEGYSVSREKKESFPLTVTSAQKNPTAFYLCASSIRGGRGETQYFGPGTRLLVL.

The CDR3 DNA sequence: TGTGCCAGCAGCTTCAGCGGGGGAGAGACCCAGTACTTC. This translates into CASSFSGGETQYF. This chain links TRBV5-5 with TRBJ2-5, with 8 positions matching TRBD2. With 2 bases clipped from V and 4 bases from J, the junction kept 1 base outside the gene matches. The CDR3 is made up of 13 amino acids. Germline loops: CDR1 SGHKS, CDR2 YYEKEE (reference sequence).

V usage is TRBV7-3 and J usage is TRBJ2-4; D may correspond to TRBD1 or TRBD2 (5 bases each). CDR1 is SGHTA and CDR2 is FQGTGA in the germline V gene. The CDR3 extends over 13 amino acids. Between the trimmed V and J ends, which lost 3 bases and 4 bases, there was a span of 7 bases. CDR3 nucleotide sequence: TGTGCCAGCAGCTTGGGACCGAAAAACATTCAGTACTTC. Translating gives CASSLGPKNIQYF.

The chain employs TRBV7-2 and TRBJ2-7; D uncertain. The CDR3 totals 12 residues. V lost 5 bases and J lost 1, with 6 bases in between. Germline V CDR1 and CDR2: SGHTA, FQGNSA. The CDR3 sequence: CASSKGSYEQYF. The CDR3 bases are TGTGCCAGCAGCAAAGGGTCCTACGAGCAGTACTTC. Based on the CDR3 plus reference TRBV7-2 and TRBJ2-7, the full variable domain is GAGVSQSPSNKVTEKGKDVELRCDPISGHTALYWYRQSLGQGLEFLIYFQGNSAPDKSGLPSDRFSAERTGGSVSTLTIQRTQQEDSAVYLCASSKGSYEQYFGPGTRLTVT.

The genes are TRBV4-3 and TRBJ2-1; a possible D gene is TRBD1 (5 bases). V lost 3 bases to trimming and J lost 7 bases, with 16 bases between them. There are 15 residues in the CDR3. Germline CDR1 LGHNA, CDR2 YSLEER. In nucleotides, the CDR3 is TGCGCCAGCAGCCAGTCGTGGGTTGGGGCTAATGAGCAGTTCTTC. It encodes CASSQSWVGANEQFF.

This sequence joins TRBV6-5 and TRBJ2-7, with D perhaps TRBD2 (6 bases). The CDR3 length is 15 residues. V was shortened by 4 bases and J by 0 bases, with 13 bases between the two germline ends. CDR1 is MNHEY and CDR2 is SVGAGI in the germline V gene. CDR3 coding DNA: TGTGCCAGCAGTTTCTCAGAGGGAGGCTCCTACGAGCAGTACTTC. Protein sequence: CASSFSEGGSYEQYF.

V usage is TRBV7-9 and J usage is TRBJ2-7; tentatively, D is TRBD2 (5 bases). Trimming took 7 bases from V and 2 from J, leaving 15 bases between them. CDR3 length equals 14 residues. CDR1 and CDR2 from the germline V gene are SEHNR and FQNEAQ (reference sequence). CDR3: CASILTHGTYEQYF. The CDR3 DNA follows: TGTGCCAGCATCCTAACCCACGGGACCTACGAGCAGTACTTC.

This clone has more than one count but fewer than ten. This rearrangement joins TRBV25-1 to TRBJ2-1, with 7 bases fitting TRBD1. V lost 6 bases and J lost 7; bases outside the gene matches: 6. CDR3 length: 13 amino acids. Germline lookup yields CDR1 MGHDK and CDR2 SYGVNS. CDR3 in DNA: TGTGCCAGCAGCGAGACAGGGTGGAATGAGCAGTTCTTC. This encodes CASSETGWNEQFF.

The chain couples TRBV7-3 to TRBJ2-2; 11 bases are a match to TRBD2. This CDR3 has 18 amino acids. Germline CDR1 SGHTA, CDR2 FQGTGA. Trimming cost V 5 bases and J 0 bases; bases outside gene matches: 8. As DNA, the CDR3 is TGTGCCAGCAGCCCCCGGGGTAGCGGGGGGGCGAACACCGGGGAGCTGTTTTTT. Its protein is CASSPRGSGGANTGELFF.

This chain links TRBV29-1 with TRBJ1-2; maybe TRBD1 (6 bases). Germline values: CDR1 SQVTM, CDR2 ANQGSEA. With 4 bases removed from V and 3 bases from J, the gap between germline ends came to 18 bases. The CDR3 is 15 residues long. CDR3 residues: CSVGGHRDTDYGYTF. CDR3 in DNA: TGCAGCGTTGGGGGACACAGGGATACCGACTATGGCTACACCTTC. Complete variable domain (other parts from reference TRBV29-1 and TRBJ1-2): SAVISQKPSRDICQRGTSLTIQCQVDSQVTMMFWYRQQPGQSLTLIATANQGSEATYESGFVIDKFPISRPNLTFSTLTVSNMSPEDSSIYLCSVGGHRDTDYGYTFGSGTRLTVV.

The CDR3 coding sequence is TGTGCCAGCAGCTCACCCACGGAACAAGAGACCCAGTACTTC. Translation gives CASSSPTEQETQYF. The chain combines TRBV9 with TRBJ2-5, with D uncertain. Germline assignment: CDR1 SGDLS and CDR2 YYNGEE. Trimming removed 4 bases from V and 2 bases from J, with 12 bases in between. This CDR3 has 14 residues.

Remarks on this clone: At one boundary the junction diverges from the germline segment, which might be a read error. This chain uses TRBV7-3 with TRBJ2-7, with 9 bases lining up with TRBD1. This CDR3 is 15 amino acids long. Germline V gene sequence: CDR1 SGHTA, CDR2 FQGTGA. The CDR3 sequence is CASSQGQGTWYEQYF. Written as DNA, the CDR3 is TGCGCCAGCAGCCAAGGACAGGGGACTTGGTACGAGCAGTACTTC.

V is TRBV7-8 and J is TRBJ2-1; 7 bases line up with TRBD2. This CDR3 is built from 12 residues. J lost 9 bases, V lost 7 bases, and 6 bases had no gene match. Germline V gene lookup returns CDR1 SGHVS and CDR2 FQNEAQ. CDR3 sequence (DNA): TGTGCCAGCATCAGAGGCGGGGGTGAGCAGTTCTTC. Amino acid sequence: CASIRGGGEQFF.

The chain combines TRBV7-2 with TRBJ2-1, with D perhaps matching TRBD2 (7 bases). V lost 5 bases, J lost 4 bases, and 15 bases lay in between. The CDR3 contains 15 residues. CDR1 and CDR2 (germline): SGHTA, FQGNSA. CDR3 nucleotides: TGTGCCAGCAGCCTCCGGGGGGCTTCATACAATGAGCAGTTCTTC. Protein: CASSLRGASYNEQFF.

The V call is TRBV6-6, the J call TRBJ2-1; TRBD2 aligns across 11 bases. This CDR3 spans 16 amino acids. Per the germline V gene, CDR1 is MNHNY and CDR2 is SVGAGI (reference sequence). Trimming took 5 bases from V and 8 from J; bases not matched to a gene: 11. CDR3 sequence reads: CASSSSGGASLDEQFF. Written as DNA, the CDR3 is TGTGCCAGCAGTAGTAGCGGGGGGGCCTCTCTCGATGAGCAGTTCTTC.

Only a few counts were recorded for this clone. The chain combines TRBV19 with TRBJ2-7, with 9 bases identical to TRBD1. V lost 5 bases to trimming and J lost 5 bases; unmatched junction nucleotides: 4. Germline loops: CDR1 LNHDA, CDR2 SQIVND (reference sequence). The CDR3 spans 13 residues. CDR3 DNA sequence: TGTGCCAGTAGTTTGGACAGGGGTGACGAGCAGTACTTC. Translated, it gives CASSLDRGDEQYF.

The chain carries TRBV6-5 and TRBJ2-7, with D perhaps matching TRBD1 (6 bases). In germline, CDR1 is MNHEY, CDR2 SVGAGI. Trimming removed 0 bases from V and 7 bases from J, with 10 bases in between. The length of the CDR3 is 13 residues. DNA of the CDR3: TGTGCCAGCAGTTACTCTACAGGGAGAGAGCAGTACTTC. It is translated as CASSYSTGREQYF.

The rearrangement joins TRBV7-2 to TRBJ2-5, with 13 bases fitting TRBD2. Trimming took 4 bases from V and 2 from J; bases not matched to a gene: 4. The CDR3 consists of 16 residues. The germline V gene encodes CDR1 SGHTA and CDR2 FQGNSA. The CDR3 loop is CASSYPLAGGQETQYF. As DNA, the CDR3 is TGTGCCAGCAGCTACCCACTAGCGGGGGGGCAAGAGACCCAGTACTTC.